A single sample gave rise to the 32 T cell receptor beta chains below, sequenced in a study of radiation and T cells in renal cell carcinoma. Indicated time point: blood 2 weeks post-SBRT. Treatment defined: 15 Gy SBRT to primary tumor, nephrectomy 4 weeks later. Using immunoSEQ multiplex PCR, the repertoire was profiled, and TCRdb retains in-frame clones only, with some absent. The sample records fewer than 150,000 clones, 70% to 90% being singletons. The sample consisted of blood, taken from a patient whose treatment included radiotherapy and nephrectomy. The source of these receptors is a woman in her seventies with renal cell carcinoma.

The V gene is TRBV25-1, the J gene TRBJ1-1, with 7 positions matching TRBD1. Losses at the gene ends were 3 bases for V and 11 bases for J; bases not matched to a gene: 6. From germline, CDR1 is MGHDK and CDR2 SYGVNS. The CDR3 runs to 12 residues. CDR3 sequence: CASSETGSLAFF. In nucleotides, the CDR3 is TGTGCCAGCAGTGAGACAGGGTCCCTGGCTTTCTTT.

The chain employs TRBV2 and TRBJ2-7, with 11 bases matching TRBD2. CDR1 and CDR2 from the germline V gene are SNHLY and FYNNEI. The CDR3 loop spans 13 amino acids. The ends lost 9 bases at V and 2 bases at J; junction bases unmatched: 3. CDR3 sequence reads: CARGTSGPYEQYF. The CDR3 DNA sequence: TGTGCCAGAGGGACTAGCGGACCCTACGAGCAGTACTTC. The full variable domain, its missing parts supplied by reference TRBV2 and TRBJ2-7, is EPEVTQTPSHQVTQMGQEVILRCVPISNHLYFYWYRQILGQKVEFLVSFYNNEISEKSEIFDDQFSVERPDGSNFTLKIRSTKLEDSAMYFCARGTSGPYEQYFGPGTRLTVT.

This chain links TRBV7-2 with TRBJ2-7; TRBD1 matches 8 bases. The CDR3 runs 12 residues. Germline V CDR1 and CDR2: SGHTA, FQGNSA. Trimming removed 8 bases from V and 4 bases from J; junction bases left unmatched: 4. CDR3 sequence: CASGTGVYEQYF. In nucleotides, the CDR3 is TGTGCCAGCGGGACAGGAGTTTACGAGCAGTACTTC.

The chain employs TRBV5-4 and TRBJ1-1, with D perhaps matching TRBD1 (5 bases). Germline V gene sequence: CDR1 SGHNT, CDR2 YYREEE (reference sequence). The CDR3 runs to 14 residues. Trimming removed 2 bases from V and 1 base from J, with 9 bases in between. As DNA, the CDR3 is TGTGCCAGCAGCTTCGAGGGGTGGAACACTGAAGCTTTCTTT. Encoded protein: CASSFEGWNTEAFF.

The genes are TRBV4-2 and TRBJ2-1; unclear D gene. V shed 0 bases and J shed 0 bases, with 6 bases lying between them. Germline V gene lookup returns CDR1 LGHNA and CDR2 YNFKEQ. The CDR3 spans 15 residues. The CDR3 here is CASSQEGSSYNEQFF. The DNA for the CDR3 is TGTGCCAGCAGCCAAGAAGGCTCCTCCTACAATGAGCAGTTCTTC.

The V call is TRBV12-1, the J call TRBJ1-4. TRBV12-1 counts as a pseudogene. The CDR3 loop spans 14 amino acids. The CDR3 spells CASSSPPNGEKLFF. The CDR3 nucleotides read TGTGCCAGCAGCTCCCCTCCTAACGGGGAAAAACTGTTTTTT.

The CDR3 sequence is CASSSYRSNSPLHF. The CDR3 nucleotides read TGTGCCAGCAGCTCGTACAGAAGTAATTCACCCCTCCACTTT. V and J are TRBV7-6 and TRBJ1-6; D is ambiguous. There are 14 residues in the CDR3. V dropped 4 bases and J dropped 6 bases, with 10 bases sitting between them. Germline V gene data show CDR1 as SGHVS and CDR2 as FNYEAQ.

The V gene is TRBV5-1, the J gene TRBJ2-2, with D tentatively TRBD1 (5 bases). Germline V lookup: CDR1 SGHRS, CDR2 YFSETQ. Trimming stripped 0 bases from V and 2 bases from J, with 8 bases between. The CDR3 is made up of 15 amino acids. CDR3 coding DNA: TGCGCCAGCAGCTTGGTCGACAGTAACACCGGGGAGCTGTTTTTT. Amino acid sequence: CASSLVDSNTGELFF.

The chain carries TRBV27 and TRBJ2-7; TRBD1 agrees at 9 bases. The CDR3 has 15 residues. Germline V CDR1 and CDR2: MNHEY, SMNVEV (reference sequence). Trimming at V came to 4 bases and at J to 4 bases, leaving 8 bases not matched to a gene. DNA for the CDR3: TGTGCCAGCAGTTCCCCGACAGGGGGTCTATACGAGCAGTACTTC. Protein product: CASSSPTGGLYEQYF.

The chain recombines TRBV5-1 with TRBJ2-5; 13 positions agree with TRBD2. The ends lost 4 bases at V and 4 bases at J; junction bases unmatched: 10. The CDR3 length is 17 residues. The germline CDR1 and CDR2 sequences are SGHRS and YFSETQ. The CDR3 sequence is CASSPLTSGGNPETQYF. The CDR3 region has the DNA TGCGCCAGCAGCCCCCTGACTAGCGGGGGGAATCCAGAGACCCAGTACTTC. Full variable domain (remainder filled in from reference TRBV5-1 and TRBJ2-5): KAGVTQTPRYLIKTRGQQVTLSCSPISGHRSVSWYQQTPGQGLQFLFEYFSETQRNKGNFPGRFSGRQFSNSRSEMNVSTLELGDSALYLCASSPLTSGGNPETQYFGPGTRLLVL.

This chain links TRBV10-2 with TRBJ2-7; 7 bases fit TRBD2. From germline, CDR1 is WSHSY and CDR2 SAAADI. This CDR3 comprises 15 residues. V was clipped by 3 bases and J by 2 bases; unmatched bases: 7. CDR3 in amino acids: CASSEGGGPTYEQYF. CDR3 bases: TGCGCCAGCAGTGAAGGCGGGGGACCAACCTACGAGCAGTACTTC.

The chain links TRBV19 to TRBJ2-2, with 7 bases lining up with TRBD2. In germline, CDR1 is LNHDA, CDR2 SQIVND (reference sequence). V was pared by 5 bases and J by 4 bases, with 13 bases of the junction left unmatched. The CDR3 is 17 residues long. CDR3 in DNA: TGTGCCAGTAGTCCCGATCCTAGCGGCGGGACCACCGGGGAGCTGTTTTTT. It codes for CASSPDPSGGTTGELFF.

This chain joins TRBV7-8 and TRBJ1-2; possible D gene TRBD1, 6 bases. The CDR3 length is 14 residues. Trimming shortened V by 1 base and J by 8 bases, and 14 bases separated the two germline ends. CDR1 is SGHVS and CDR2 is FQNEAQ in the germline V gene. In nucleotides, the CDR3 is TGTGCCAGCAGCTTAGGACAGAGGCAGGGGGGCTACACCTTC. It translates to CASSLGQRQGGYTF. Drawing the rest from reference TRBV7-8 and TRBJ1-2, the complete variable domain is GAGVSQSPRYKVAKRGQDVALRCDPISGHVSLFWYQQALGQGPEFLTYFQNEAQLDKSGLPSDRFFAERPEGSVSTLKIQRTQQEDSAVYLCASSLGQRQGGYTFGSGTRLTVV.

The V call is TRBV2, the J call TRBJ2-3; D may be TRBD2 (6 bases). The CDR3 spans 15 residues. CDR1 and CDR2 from the germline V gene are SNHLY and FYNNEI. Between the trimmed V and J ends, which lost 6 bases and 2 bases, there was a span of 15 bases. The CDR3 is CASRRDARNTDTQYF. For the CDR3, the DNA is TGTGCCAGCAGGCGGGACGCTCGTAACACAGATACGCAGTATTTT. The complete variable domain, with remaining parts taken from reference TRBV2 and TRBJ2-3, reads EPEVTQTPSHQVTQMGQEVILRCVPISNHLYFYWYRQILGQKVEFLVSFYNNEISEKSEIFDDQFSVERPDGSNFTLKIRSTKLEDSAMYFCASRRDARNTDTQYFGPGTRLTVL.

This clone appeared once. This chain uses TRBV7-8 with TRBJ1-3; 9 nucleotides align to TRBD1. The J segment lost 4 bases and the V segment lost 1 base, leaving 2 bases of the junction unmatched. The CDR3 length is 15 residues. CDR1 is SGHVS, CDR2 FQNEAQ, per germline. DNA of the CDR3: TGTGCCAGCAGCTTAGTCGGGACAGGGGGAAACACCATATATTTT. Amino acid sequence: CASSLVGTGGNTIYF.

V gene TRBV19 combines with J gene TRBJ2-7, with 7 bases matching TRBD1. In germline, CDR1 is LNHDA, CDR2 SQIVND (reference sequence). With 5 bases clipped from V and 0 bases from J, the junction kept 10 bases outside the gene matches. The CDR3 extends over 16 amino acids. The CDR3 protein is CASSPPPGTASYEQYF. CDR3 DNA sequence: TGTGCCAGTAGTCCCCCTCCCGGGACAGCCTCCTACGAGCAGTACTTC.

V is TRBV6-1 and J is TRBJ1-5; D ambiguous. The germline V gene has CDR1 MNHNS and CDR2 SASEGT. This CDR3 is built from 13 residues. V lost 7 bases and J lost 3, with 10 bases in between. CDR3 region: CASMKNTNQPQHF. CDR3 nucleotides: TGTGCCAGCATGAAGAATACCAATCAGCCCCAGCATTTT.

J is TRBJ2-1 and V is TRBV27, with TRBD2 matching over 9 bases. Germline-derived CDR1 and CDR2 are MNHEY and SMNVEV (reference sequence). The CDR3 totals 16 residues. The trim removed 3 bases at V and 12 bases at J, leaving 15 bases unmatched. CDR3: CASSFTASGDWGGQFF. CDR3 bases: TGTGCCAGCAGTTTTACGGCTAGCGGGGATTGGGGGGGGCAGTTCTTC.

This clone was observed a handful of times. This sequence joins TRBV19 and TRBJ1-6, with D possibly TRBD1 on 5 matching bases. The CDR3 has 14 amino acids. Trimming pared 8 bases from V and 6 bases from J, leaving 14 bases between. Germline V gene data show CDR1 as LNHDA and CDR2 as SQIVND (reference sequence). CDR3 amino acids: CASAAGDGNSPLHF. The DNA of the CDR3 is TGTGCCAGTGCTGCGGGGGATGGTAATTCACCCCTCCACTTT.

This sequence joins TRBV19 and TRBJ2-1; 8 bases line up with TRBD1. CDR1 and CDR2 from the germline V gene are LNHDA and SQIVND (reference sequence). The CDR3 sequence is 16 residues long. V shed 5 bases, J shed 6 bases, and the junction held 12 bases outside the gene matches. The CDR3 protein is CASSPNRGIRANEQFF. DNA of the CDR3: TGTGCCAGTAGTCCGAACAGGGGGATAAGGGCCAATGAGCAGTTCTTC.

The chain has TRBV19 and TRBJ2-1, with D possibly matching TRBD2 (6 bases). Trimming pared 7 bases from V and 4 bases from J, leaving 11 bases between. The CDR3 totals 13 residues. Germline V gives CDR1 LNHDA, CDR2 SQIVND (reference sequence). The CDR3 bases are TGTGCCAGTACTAAGACTAGTTACAATGAGCAGTTCTTC. This encodes CASTKTSYNEQFF.

This chain links TRBV4-1 with TRBJ1-5; D is uncertain. The CDR3 spans 16 residues. Germline-derived CDR1 and CDR2 are MGHRA and YSYEKL. The V and J ends lost 0 bases and 2 bases respectively, with 11 bases between them. DNA for the CDR3: TGCGCCAGCAGCCAAGATTTAGGGAAGGGCAATCAGCCCCAGCATTTT. It yields the protein CASSQDLGKGNQPQHF.

The CDR3 coding sequence is TGTGCCTGGACAAGTGCGGCAGCTGGCGAGCAGTACTTC. This gives the protein CAWTSAAAGEQYF. This chain links TRBV30 with TRBJ2-7; no clear D gene. V dropped 4 bases and J dropped 6 bases, with 16 bases sitting between them. This CDR3 region has 13 residues. Germline V gene data show CDR1 as GTSNPN and CDR2 as SVGIG (reference sequence).

V and J are TRBV6-5 and TRBJ2-3; D may be TRBD2 (5 bases). V lost 8 bases and J 0 bases, leaving 15 bases between the germline ends. Germline V gene data show CDR1 as MNHEY and CDR2 as SVGAGI. The CDR3 extends over 15 amino acids. DNA of the CDR3: TGTGCCAGCGCGGCCCTAGCACAAAGCACAGATACGCAGTATTTT. Protein: CASAALAQSTDTQYF.

About this clone: This specimen includes other DNA sequences encoding the same CDR3. The chain joins TRBV30 to TRBJ1-5; 7 bases are a match to TRBD1. The CDR3 is made up of 16 amino acids. CDR1 GTSNPN and CDR2 SVGIG come from the germline V gene (reference sequence). With 1 base clipped from V and 1 base from J, the junction kept 7 bases outside the gene matches. In nucleotides, the CDR3 is TGTGCCTGGAGTGCACCCTCGGACAGGAGCAATCAGCCCCAGCATTTT. It specifies CAWSAPSDRSNQPQHF.

The chain links TRBV9 to TRBJ2-5, with D possibly TRBD2 on 6 matching bases. The CDR3 covers 15 residues. Germline lookup yields CDR1 SGDLS and CDR2 YYNGEE. V was shortened by 0 bases and J by 1 base, with 10 bases between the two germline ends. The CDR3 bases are TGTGCCAGCAGCGTAGGCGGGACGTTCCAAGAGACCCAGTACTTC. Its protein is CASSVGGTFQETQYF.

This clone has only one observation. Written as DNA, the CDR3 is TGTGCCAGCTCACCATCACAGAACTATGGCTACACCTTC. Encoded protein: CASSPSQNYGYTF. The chain combines TRBV18 with TRBJ1-2; D gene unclear. CDR3 length equals 13 residues. V was shortened by 2 bases and J by 2 bases, with 6 bases between the two germline ends. Germline CDR1 and CDR2: KGHSH and LQKENI.

The chain joins TRBV18 to TRBJ2-5, with D perhaps being TRBD1 or TRBD2 (5 bases each). V lost 3 bases and J 7 bases, leaving 15 bases between the germline ends. The CDR3 is made up of 14 amino acids. The germline V gene encodes CDR1 KGHSH and CDR2 LQKENI. The CDR3 sequence is CASSPGPPRRTQYF. CDR3 nucleotides: TGTGCCAGCTCACCGGGACCCCCGAGGCGGACCCAGTACTTC.

The gene calls are TRBV18 and TRBJ2-2; TRBD2 agrees at 12 bases. V lost 5 bases, J lost 3 bases, and 13 bases stayed unmatched. The CDR3 is 19 amino acids. Looked up from germline, CDR1 is KGHSH and CDR2 is LQKENI. Here the CDR3 DNA reads TGTGCCAGCTCATCTATCAGACTAGCGGGAGATACGTACACCGGGGAGCTGTTTTTT. The encoded protein is CASSSIRLAGDTYTGELFF.

The chain has TRBV2 and TRBJ2-1, with 12 bases fitting TRBD2. Germline V lookup: CDR1 SNHLY, CDR2 FYNNEI. Trimming took 5 bases from V and 4 from J; bases not matched to a gene: 3. This CDR3 contains 15 residues. The CDR3 nucleotides read TGTGCCAGCAGTCCGACTAGCGGGGGATACAATGAGCAGTTCTTC. Its translation is CASSPTSGGYNEQFF.

The chain links TRBV2 to TRBJ2-5; TRBD2 matches at 9 bases. This CDR3 region has 16 residues. Looked up from germline, CDR1 is SNHLY and CDR2 is FYNNEI. Germline trimming cut 5 bases from V and 5 bases from J; bases unmatched to any gene: 12. CDR3 DNA sequence: TGTGCCAGCAGTTCGGGTAGCGGGGGTGTGCAGGAGACCCAGTACTTC. This gives the protein CASSSGSGGVQETQYF.

The J gene is TRBJ2-7, the V gene TRBV5-1, with 7 bases matching TRBD1. The CDR3 is 14 residues long. CDR1 is SGHRS, CDR2 YFSETQ, per germline. Losses at the gene ends were 4 bases for V and 0 bases for J; bases not matched to a gene: 4. CDR3 DNA sequence: TGCGCCAGCAGCCCTGGACAGGACTCCTACGAGCAGTACTTC. Amino acid sequence: CASSPGQDSYEQYF.